The clone carrying this TCR beta chain appeared a single time. The antigen is undetermined. The sample belongs to a study of graft-versus-host responses after intestinal transplantation. Looking at the study overall: Isolated intestinal, liver-intestinal, or multivisceral transplants had been given to the recipients.

The length of the CDR3 is 16 residues. Profiling relied on immunoSEQ multiplex PCR, and the TCRdb table lists in-frame clones only, not all of them. The sample records some 90,000 clones, 75% to 95% being singletons. The chain has TRBV21-1 and TRBJ2-4; whether TRBD2, the table's D call, matches the DNA was not checked. TRBV21-1 is tagged as a pseudogene. The sample consisted of unstimulated CD8+ T cells sorted from spleen or lymph node cells, taken before intestinal transplant. The sequence came from a human donor who received an intestinal transplant. The CDR3 here is CASSDGAGEEGNIQYF. The CDR3, as DNA: TGTGCCAGCAGCGATGGAGCGGGAGAGGAGGGAAACATTCAGTACTTC.